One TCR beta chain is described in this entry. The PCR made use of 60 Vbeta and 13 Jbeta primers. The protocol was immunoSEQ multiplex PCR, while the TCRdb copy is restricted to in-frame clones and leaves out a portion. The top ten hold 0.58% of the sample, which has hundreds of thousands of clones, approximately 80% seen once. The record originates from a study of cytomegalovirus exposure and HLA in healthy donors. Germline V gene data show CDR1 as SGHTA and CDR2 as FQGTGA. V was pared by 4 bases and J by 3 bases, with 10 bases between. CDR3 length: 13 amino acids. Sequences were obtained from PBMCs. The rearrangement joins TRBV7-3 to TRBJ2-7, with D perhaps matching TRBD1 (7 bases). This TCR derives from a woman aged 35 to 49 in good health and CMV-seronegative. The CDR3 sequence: CASSYRGGYEQYF. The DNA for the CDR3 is TGTGCCAGCAGCTACAGGGGAGGCTACGAGCAGTACTTC.